This T cell receptor (beta chain) is from a study of metastatic and nonmetastatic thyroid tumors. General study findings and limits: Patients with malignant thyroid tumors reportedly had significantly higher TCR beta diversity than those with benign nodules, in blood and tumor.

Every patient was untreated before thyroid surgery. The germline CDR1 and CDR2 sequences are MNHNS and SASEGT. J gave up 3 bases and V 6 bases, and 15 bases lay outside the gene matches. This CDR3 spans 17 amino acids. The table lists this clone with many counts. The antigen is not known. TCRdb redid the clone calls on the PCR reads using MiXCR. The profile shows tens of thousands of clones, around 4% of them singletons. V usage is TRBV6-1 and J usage is TRBJ2-3; 7 bases match TRBD1. This sequence originates from a female donor with papillary thyroid cancer or a benign thyroid nodule (not recorded which). Some clones in this sample may be carry-over from other donors' samples. Sequencing used blood. CDR3 sequence reads: CASRPLSQGIKTDTQYF. In DNA, the CDR3 is TGTGCCAGCAGGCCTCTTTCACAGGGGATTAAGACAGATACGCAGTATTTT.